This section outlines one TCR beta chain sequence together with its context. Study processing details: How many nucleated cells were present was estimated from reference gene primer amplification. Measured with immunoSEQ multiplex PCR; TCRdb has only the in-frame clones, and not every one. D and trimming were read from the DNA, whereas the V and J calls and clone size are those reported in that table. The sample has around 70,000 clones, around four fifths seen once. The data were taken from a study of blood T cell repertoires in COVID-19. The overall study: Material from acute and convalescent COVID-19 was sourced from the United States, Italy and Spain. Sources were T cells, B-cell-depleted T cells, or PBMCs; the material itself was cDNA or gDNA.

This CDR3 region has 13 residues. CDR1 and CDR2 from the germline V gene are SGHTA and FQGNSA. The V gene end was trimmed by 5 bases and the J gene end by 4 bases; junction bases not matched to a gene: 4. Sequenced sample: peripheral blood. This chain connects TRBV7-2 to TRBJ1-2; TRBD1 agrees at 7 bases. The receptor comes from a woman aged 60-75 years with acute or convalescent COVID-19. For the CDR3, the DNA is TGTGCCAGCAGCAACGACAGGGCCTATGGCTACACCTTC. Its translation: CASSNDRAYGYTF.